The clone carrying this TCR beta chain turned up a few times. Its antigen is not identified. This sample is drawn from a study of cytomegalovirus exposure and HLA in healthy donors. The CDR3 runs to 13 residues. The V gene's germline CDR1 is GTSNPN and CDR2 SVGIG (reference sequence). With V trimmed by 1 base and J by 8 bases, 5 bases remained unmatched. The PCR was carried out with 60 Vbeta primers and 13 Jbeta primers. The method was immunoSEQ multiplex PCR; TCRdb's version includes in-frame clones alone and lacks a portion of them. Of fewer than 140,000 clones listed, about 70% are singletons. Findings of the study overall: Some V segments (TRBV6-2 and TRBV6-3 among them) were excluded as indistinguishable. Later analysis indicated greater clonal expansion among HLA-associated TCR beta chains than among equally common other chains.

The sequence was obtained from a boy between 5 and 17 years old in good health and CMV-seronegative. The sequenced material came from PBMCs. The V and J genes are TRBV30 and TRBJ1-2; TRBD1 agrees at 9 bases. CDR3 bases: TGTGCCTGGAGTGGAGGGACAGGGAAGGGCTACACCTTC. Translated, it gives CAWSGGTGKGYTF.